This passage covers 5 T cell receptor beta chains from one sample sequenced in a study of CD8+CD57+ T cells in acquired aplastic anemia. The template for TCR beta VDJ and CDR3 sequence profiling was genomic DNA. TCRdb passed the reads through MiXCR, listing each CDR3 protein once. The table has approximately 130,000 distinct CDR3 sequences, roughly two fifths seen once. Material for sequencing was sorted CD4+, CD8+, or CD8+CD57+ T cells (not recorded which) from PBMCs. These receptors were taken from a human donor in good health, serving as a control.

J is TRBJ2-7 and V is TRBV20-1, with D possibly being TRBD1 (6 bases). Between the trimmed V and J ends, which lost 3 bases and 1 base, there was a span of 13 bases. This CDR3 spans 14 amino acids. CDR1 is DFQATT, CDR2 SNEGSKA, per germline (reference sequence). The CDR3 protein is CSARPGHSSYEQYF. The DNA of the CDR3 is TGCAGTGCTAGGCCGGGACATTCTTCCTACGAGCAGTACTTC.

This clonotype was picked up many times. The rearrangement uses TRBV9 and TRBJ1-2; 8 nucleotides line up with TRBD1. This CDR3 has 14 residues. The germline gives CDR1 SGDLS, CDR2 YYNGEE. Trimming removed 0 bases from V and 8 bases from J; junction bases left unmatched: 6. The CDR3 DNA is TGTGCCAGCAGCGTAGCCGACAGGGGCGGGGGCTACACCTTC. Protein product: CASSVADRGGGYTF. The entire variable domain, with the rest obtained from reference TRBV9 and TRBJ1-2, is as follows: DSGVTQTPKHLITATGQRVTLRCSPRSGDLSVYWYQQSLDQGLQFLIQYYNGEERAKGNILERFSAQQFPDLHSELNLSSLELGDSALYFCASSVADRGGGYTFGSGTRLTVV.

The table lists this clonotype with many counts. The rearrangement links TRBV27 to TRBJ2-7; TRBD2 is a possible D gene (6 bases). CDR3 length: 14 residues. V lost 6 bases and J lost 2, with 14 bases in between. CDR1 is MNHEY, CDR2 SMNVEV, per germline (reference sequence). CDR3 in DNA: TGTGCCAGCAGGGGGACTCATCCCGCCTACGAGCAGTACTTC. Its protein is CASRGTHPAYEQYF.

V and J are TRBV12-3 or TRBV12-4 and TRBJ2-1; the match to TRBD2 covers 9 bases. V lost 7 bases, J lost 9 bases, and 13 bases stayed unmatched. This CDR3 is built from 15 residues. The chain's CDR3 is CASTYSGSGSVEQFF. For the CDR3, the DNA is TGTGCCAGCACTTACTCCGGTAGCGGGAGTGTTGAGCAGTTCTTC.

The chain recombines TRBV4-2 with TRBJ1-5, with D unclear. There are 15 residues in the CDR3. The germline V gene has CDR1 LGHNA and CDR2 YNFKEQ. The germline V and J ends were trimmed by 0 bases and 7 bases, with 13 bases remaining between them. The CDR3 DNA sequence: TGTGCCAGCAGCCAAGATAGTCCGGGAACGCAGCCCCAGCATTTT. It translates to CASSQDSPGTQPQHF.